This T cell receptor beta chain was recorded in a study of T cell responses to AZD1222 COVID-19 vaccine. Trimming removed 3 bases from V and 5 bases from J, with 7 bases in between. CDR3 size: 12 residues. The V gene's germline CDR1 is MDHEN and CDR2 SYDVKM. On this clone itself: Other nucleotide sequences from this sample produce the same CDR3.

The method was immunoSEQ multiplex PCR; TCRdb's version includes in-frame clones alone and lacks a portion of them. This table has fewer than 120,000 clones, roughly nine tenths appearing once. Sequences were derived from peripheral blood, sampled on day 0 of AZD1222 vaccination. This receptor was taken from an adult in good health. V gene TRBV28 combines with J gene TRBJ1-2; D is unresolved. The CDR3 region has the DNA TGTGCCAGCAGTTTGACACGGTATGGCTACACCTTC. Translated, it gives CASSLTRYGYTF.